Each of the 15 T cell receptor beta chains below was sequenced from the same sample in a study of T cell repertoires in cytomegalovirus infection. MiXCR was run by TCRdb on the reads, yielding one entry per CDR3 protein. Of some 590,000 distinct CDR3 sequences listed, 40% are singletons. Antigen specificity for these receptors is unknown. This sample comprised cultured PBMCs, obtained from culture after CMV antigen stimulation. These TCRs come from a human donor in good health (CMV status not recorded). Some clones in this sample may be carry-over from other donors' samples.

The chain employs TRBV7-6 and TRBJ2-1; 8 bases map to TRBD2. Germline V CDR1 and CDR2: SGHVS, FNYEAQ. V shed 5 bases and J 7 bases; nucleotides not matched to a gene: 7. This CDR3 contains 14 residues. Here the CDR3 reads CASSPGLGENEQFF. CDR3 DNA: TGTGCCAGCAGCCCGGGACTAGGTGAGAATGAGCAGTTCTTC.

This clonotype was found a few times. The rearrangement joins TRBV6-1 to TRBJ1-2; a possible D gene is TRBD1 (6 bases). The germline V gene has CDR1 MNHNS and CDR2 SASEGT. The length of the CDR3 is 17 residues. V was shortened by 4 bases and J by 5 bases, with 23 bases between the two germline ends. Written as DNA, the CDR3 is TGTGCCAGCAGTGCCGTCCCACAGGGCACTAGGGGTTATGGCTACACCTTC. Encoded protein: CASSAVPQGTRGYGYTF.

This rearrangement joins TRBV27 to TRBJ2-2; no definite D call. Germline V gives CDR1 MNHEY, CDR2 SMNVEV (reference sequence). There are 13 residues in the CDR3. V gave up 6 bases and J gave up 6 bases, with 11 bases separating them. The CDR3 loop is CASRGLQAGELFF. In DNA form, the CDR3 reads TGTGCCAGCAGAGGCCTTCAAGCCGGGGAGCTGTTTTTT.

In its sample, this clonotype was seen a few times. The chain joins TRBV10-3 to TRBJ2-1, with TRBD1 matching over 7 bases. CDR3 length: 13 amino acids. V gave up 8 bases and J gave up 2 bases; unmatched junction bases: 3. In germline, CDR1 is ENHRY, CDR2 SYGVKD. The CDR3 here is CAIRDSTYNEQFF. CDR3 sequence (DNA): TGTGCCATCCGGGACAGTACCTACAATGAGCAGTTCTTC.

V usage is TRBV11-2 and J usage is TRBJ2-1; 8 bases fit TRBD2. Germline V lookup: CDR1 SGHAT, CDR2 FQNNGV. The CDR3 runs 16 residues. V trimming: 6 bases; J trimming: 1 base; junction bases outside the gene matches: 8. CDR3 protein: CASSRFGGASYNEQFF. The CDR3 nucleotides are TGTGCCAGCAGTCGGTTCGGGGGGGCTTCCTACAATGAGCAGTTCTTC.

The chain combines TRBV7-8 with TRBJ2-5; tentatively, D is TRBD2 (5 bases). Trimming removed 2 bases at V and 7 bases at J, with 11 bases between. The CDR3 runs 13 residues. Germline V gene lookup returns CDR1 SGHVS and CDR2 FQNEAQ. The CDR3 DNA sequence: TGTGCCAGCAGCTTATCGGGGTCGGGGACCCAGTACTTC. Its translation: CASSLSGSGTQYF.

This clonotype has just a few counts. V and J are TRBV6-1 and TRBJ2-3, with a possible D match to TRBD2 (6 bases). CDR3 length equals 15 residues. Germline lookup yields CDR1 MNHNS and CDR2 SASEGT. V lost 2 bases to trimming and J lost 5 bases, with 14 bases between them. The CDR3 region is CASSEWGLTKDTQYF. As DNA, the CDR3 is TGTGCCAGCAGTGAATGGGGACTGACTAAAGATACGCAGTATTTT.

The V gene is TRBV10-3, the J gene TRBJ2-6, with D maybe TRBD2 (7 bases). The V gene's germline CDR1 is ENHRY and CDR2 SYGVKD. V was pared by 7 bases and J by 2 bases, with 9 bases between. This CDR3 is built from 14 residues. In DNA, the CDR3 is TGTGCCATCATGGGGGGGCCTGGGGCCAACGTCCTGACTTTC. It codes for CAIMGGPGANVLTF.

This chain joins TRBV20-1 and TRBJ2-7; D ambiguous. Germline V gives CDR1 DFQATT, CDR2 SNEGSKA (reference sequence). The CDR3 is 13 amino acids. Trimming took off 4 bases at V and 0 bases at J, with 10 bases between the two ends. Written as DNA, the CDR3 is TGCAGTGCTACAAGCCCTCGCTCCTACGAGCAGTACTTC. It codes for CSATSPRSYEQYF.

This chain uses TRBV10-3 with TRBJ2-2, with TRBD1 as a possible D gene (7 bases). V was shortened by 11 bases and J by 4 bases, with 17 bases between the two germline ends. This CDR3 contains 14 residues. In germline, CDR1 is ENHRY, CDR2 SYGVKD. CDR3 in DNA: TGTGCCGCCCAGGGGGGCCCCTTCACCGGGGAGCTGTTTTTT. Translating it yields CAAQGGPFTGELFF.

The CDR3 spells CAISGRGAAYEQYF. The CDR3 bases are TGTGCCATCAGTGGCAGGGGGGCGGCCTACGAGCAGTACTTC. The rearrangement joins TRBV10-3 to TRBJ2-7; possible D gene TRBD1, 7 bases. Germline V CDR1 and CDR2: ENHRY, SYGVKD. The CDR3 loop spans 14 amino acids. Trimming cost V 4 bases and J 2 bases, with 12 bases left between them.

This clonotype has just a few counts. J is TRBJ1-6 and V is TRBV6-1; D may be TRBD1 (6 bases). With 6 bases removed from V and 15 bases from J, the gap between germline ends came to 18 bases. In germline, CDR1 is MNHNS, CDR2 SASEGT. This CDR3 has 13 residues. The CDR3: CASSTGTPLLLHF. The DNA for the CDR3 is TGTGCCAGCAGCACCGGGACACCTCTACTCCTCCACTTT.

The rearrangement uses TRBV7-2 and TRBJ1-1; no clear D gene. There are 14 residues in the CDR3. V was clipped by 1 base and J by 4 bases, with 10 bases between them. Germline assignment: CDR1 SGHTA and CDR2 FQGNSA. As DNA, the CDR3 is TGTGCCAGCAGCTTAGGCCCCGAGGCCACTGAAGCTTTCTTT. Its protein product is CASSLGPEATEAFF.

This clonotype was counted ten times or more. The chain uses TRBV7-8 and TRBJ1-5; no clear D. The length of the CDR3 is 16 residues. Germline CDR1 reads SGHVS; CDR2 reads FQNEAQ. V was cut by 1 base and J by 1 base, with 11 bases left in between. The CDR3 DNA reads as TGTGCCAGCAGCTTAGTTTTGGGAGAAAGCAATCAGCCCCAGCATTTT. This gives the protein CASSLVLGESNQPQHF.

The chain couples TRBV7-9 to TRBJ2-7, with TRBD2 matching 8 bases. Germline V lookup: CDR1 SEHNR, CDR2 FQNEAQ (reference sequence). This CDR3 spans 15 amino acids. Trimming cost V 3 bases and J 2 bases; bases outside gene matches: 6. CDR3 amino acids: CASSFSGGSTYEQYF. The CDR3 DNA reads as TGTGCCAGCAGCTTTTCGGGGGGGTCGACCTACGAGCAGTACTTC.